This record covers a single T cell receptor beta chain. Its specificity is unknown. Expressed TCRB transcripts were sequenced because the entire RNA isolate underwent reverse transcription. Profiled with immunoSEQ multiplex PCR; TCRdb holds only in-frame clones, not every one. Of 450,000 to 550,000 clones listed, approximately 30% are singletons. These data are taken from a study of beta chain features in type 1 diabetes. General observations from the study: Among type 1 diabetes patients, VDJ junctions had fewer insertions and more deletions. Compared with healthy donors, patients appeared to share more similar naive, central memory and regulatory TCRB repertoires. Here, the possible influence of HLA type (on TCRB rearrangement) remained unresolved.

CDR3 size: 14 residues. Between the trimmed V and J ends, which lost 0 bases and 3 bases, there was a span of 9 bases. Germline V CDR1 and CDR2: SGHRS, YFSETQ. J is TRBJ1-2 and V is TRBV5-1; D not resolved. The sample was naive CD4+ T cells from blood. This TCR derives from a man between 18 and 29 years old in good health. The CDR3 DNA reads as TGCGCCAGCAGCTTGGAACGGGTAGACTATGGCTACACCTTC. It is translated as CASSLERVDYGYTF.